This T cell receptor (beta chain) was recovered during a study of OX40 agonist ivuxolimab in advanced cancers. Context from the whole study: Ivuxolimab was an agonistic, fully human IgG2 monoclonal antibody directed against OX40 (CD134), a costimulatory receptor. Intravenous ivuxolimab was administered to patients every 2 weeks at six dose levels: 0.01, 0.1, 0.3, 1.5, 3 and 10 mg/kg. Prior anti-PD-1, anti-PD-L1 or anti-CTLA-4 therapy was permitted, and approximately 40% of dose-escalation patients had received checkpoint inhibitors. Peripheral TCRbeta sequencing was intended to test whether TCR sequence diversity was altered and clonal T-cell expansion was caused by ivuxolimab. Of the approximately 50 dose-escalation patients, hepatocellular carcinoma was present in some 19, melanoma in roughly 15, renal cell carcinoma in 9 and head and neck cancer in 9. Partial responses occurred in three dose-escalation patients, of whom one had hepatocellular carcinoma and two had cutaneous melanoma. The paper covers the monotherapy dose-escalation part of the phase I ivuxolimab trial, which included N ≈ 52 patients. A male proportion of roughly 80% and a mean age of around 60 years, ranging from roughly 23 to 90, were recorded for the dose-escalation cohort. Findings and caveats that apply to the study as a whole: Low levels of normalized T-cell clonal expansion were also seen in some nonresponding patients. In the 0.1-3.0 mg/kg groups, partial responders had among the lowest normalized peripheral clonal expansion, particularly in CD8+ T cells. At doses of 0.1 to 3.0 mg/kg, clonal expansion of both CD4+ and CD8+ blood T cells was observed from baseline to week 6. The antigen specificity of the peripheral T cells that underwent clonal expansion was not determined. After ivuxolimab, CD8+ T cells had more expanded clones than CD4+ T cells on average.

Patients with a history of autoimmune disease or receiving systemic immunosuppression were excluded from the trial. Peripheral blood for TCR sequencing was collected from all dose cohorts at baseline, on cycle 4 day 1, and on cycle 7 day 1. The samples were taken from a phase I, first-in-human, multicenter, open-label dose-escalation trial of ivuxolimab. Adults with locally advanced or metastatic melanoma, renal cell carcinoma, hepatocellular carcinoma or head and neck squamous cell carcinoma were enrolled in the trial. Before TCR sequencing, CD4+ T cells and CD8+ T cells from peripheral blood were sorted into separate populations. For sequencing of the TCRbeta CDR3 region, genomic DNA was extracted from the sorted cells. TCRbeta CDR3 regions were sequenced using the immunoSEQ Assay. TCRdb re-hosts the immuneACCESS table, in-frame sequences only. Its copies lack some clones; in the studies checked, an unresolved V gene accounts for under half of them, and the cause for the rest is not known. The sample yields tens of thousands of clones; 90% to 95% were counted once. The top ten clonotypes cover around 24% of the sample.

Ends trimmed: V by 5 bases, J by 5 bases; bases unmatched to a gene: 10. The germline V gene provides CDR1 SGHTA and CDR2 FQGNSA. The cysteine opens and the phenylalanine closes a CDR3 of 16 amino acids. The read is trimmed to its CDR3 DNA, 48 bases read in frame from base 1. With regard to this clone: No antigen is known for it. Per-base quality was not reported, and no clone a single base away is much larger than it.

The specimen comprised CD4+ or CD8+ T cells sorted from blood, sampled in a trial of the OX40 agonist ivuxolimab. The chain is made from TRBV7-2 and TRBJ2-3, with 10 bases in between that match TRBD2. The TCR was taken from an adult with an advanced solid tumor such as melanoma, head and neck, liver or kidney cancer. The DNA sequence is TGTGCCAGCAGCCTTAACCTAGCGGGAGTATTAGATACGCAGTATTTT. Its translation is CASSLNLAGVLDTQYF.